A selection of T cell receptor beta chains follows, all from one sample in a study of blood T cell repertoires in COVID-19. Here immunoSEQ multiplex PCR was the method, and the copy in TCRdb shows in-frame clones only, minus some. Of 150,000 to 200,000 clones listed, approximately 91% were seen once; the top ten hold approximately 2.2%. Specimen: peripheral blood. Receptors were obtained from a man aged 18 to 29 with acute or convalescent COVID-19. CDR3s include the opening cysteine and the closing phenylalanine or tryptophan. Each record gives: J gene, D gene, clone size, V gene, CDR3 protein, CDR3 DNA. D genes are given only for firm matches. Only some rows state a clone size, as once, few, many or a class for expanded clones.

TRBJ2-5 NA NA TRBV5-1 CASSSGTQGGETQYF TGCGCCAGCAGCTCCGGGACTCAAGGAGGAGAGACCCAGTACTTC
TRBJ1-2 TRBD1 NA TRBV14 CASSPGQGWGYTF TGTGCCAGCAGCCCCGGACAGGGTTGGGGCTACACCTTC
TRBJ2-1 TRBD1 NA TRBV27 CASTTRDRGDYNEQFF TGTGCCAGCACCACGAGGGACAGGGGCGATTACAATGAGCAGTTCTTC
TRBJ2-5 TRBD1 NA TRBV18 CASSPPRQGDETQYF TGTGCCAGCTCACCACCGCGACAGGGGGATGAGACCCAGTACTTC
TRBJ2-5 TRBD1 NA TRBV5-1 CASSFGDSTGEETQYF TGCGCCAGCAGCTTCGGCGATTCAACAGGGGAAGAGACCCAGTACTTC
TRBJ2-2 TRBD1 NA TRBV19 CASSRGTGVAAGELFF TGTGCCAGTAGCCGAGGGACAGGGGTTGCGGCCGGGGAGCTGTTTTTT
TRBJ1-2 NA NA TRBV18 CASSPPERSGYTF TGTGCCAGCTCACCACCGGAAAGGAGCGGCTACACCTTC
TRBJ1-5 NA few TRBV7-8 CASSSQNQPQHF TGTGCCAGCAGTTCGCAGAATCAGCCCCAGCATTTT
TRBJ2-5 TRBD2 NA TRBV5-1 CASSLSAGRGEETQYF TGCGCCAGCAGCTTGAGCGCAGGGAGGGGTGAGGAGACCCAGTACTTC
TRBJ1-1 NA NA TRBV15 CATSRDYVNTEAFF TGTGCCACCAGCAGAGACTATGTGAACACTGAAGCTTTCTTT
TRBJ2-7 TRBD1 NA TRBV5-1 CASSLTTGGATRSSEQYF TGCGCCAGCAGCTTGACGACAGGGGGGGCAACCCGGTCGTCCGAGCAGTACTTC
TRBJ2-1 TRBD1 NA TRBV27 CASSLRTGKNNEQFF TGTGCCAGCAGTTTAAGGACAGGGAAGAACAATGAGCAGTTCTTC
TRBJ1-2 TRBD1 NA TRBV19 CASSIVARGLSGYTF TGTGCCAGTAGTATAGTGGCCAGGGGGCTGAGTGGCTACACCTTC
TRBJ1-1 TRBD1 once TRBV6-1 CASSEALQGARSNTEAFF TGTGCCAGCAGTGAAGCGCTTCAGGGGGCGAGAAGTAACACTGAAGCTTTCTTT
TRBJ2-2 NA NA TRBV7-9 CASTQDRPTGELFF TGTGCCAGCACCCAAGACAGGCCAACCGGGGAGCTGTTTTTT
TRBJ2-3 NA NA TRBV30 CAWSVGRGDTQYF TGTGCCTGGAGTGTCGGTCGGGGAGATACGCAGTATTTT
TRBJ1-1 TRBD1 NA TRBV5-6 CASSWQGVASEAFF TGTGCCAGCAGCTGGCAGGGGGTAGCTTCCGAAGCTTTCTTT
TRBJ2-4 TRBD2 NA TRBV2 CASSESPREGHF TGTGCCAGCAGTGAAAGTCCGCGGGAGGGGCACTTC
TRBJ1-2 NA NA TRBV27 CASSLLQGGDGYTF TGTGCCAGCAGTTTATTGCAGGGAGGGGATGGCTACACCTTC
TRBJ2-7 NA NA TRBV6-5 CASSYPATDQYF TGTGCCAGCAGTTACCCAGCGACAGACCAGTACTTC
TRBJ1-1 NA NA TRBV19 CASSIKGFGTLRLNTEAFF TGTGCCAGTAGTATTAAAGGGTTCGGGACTCTCCGCTTGAACACTGAAGCTTTCTTT
TRBJ2-1 NA NA TRBV6-1 CASSPGGILAHEQFF TGTGCCAGCAGTCCCGGAGGGATCCTTGCCCATGAGCAGTTCTTC
TRBJ1-1 TRBD1 NA TRBV7-6 CASSLAESGQGRTEAFF TGTGCCAGCAGCTTAGCGGAGTCGGGACAGGGTAGGACTGAAGCTTTCTTT
TRBJ1-2 TRBD1 NA TRBV30 CAWSVPGGGGVVNYGYTF TGTGCCTGGAGTGTACCAGGAGGGGGCGGTGTGGTTAACTATGGCTACACCTTC
TRBJ1-1 NA NA TRBV27 CASSYDSGSRAFF TGTGCCAGCAGTTATGATTCCGGGTCTCGAGCTTTCTTT
TRBJ2-7 TRBD2 NA TRBV24-1 CATSDSKTSSPEEQYF TGTGCCACCAGTGATTCGAAGACTAGCTCTCCGGAGGAGCAGTACTTC
TRBJ1-3 TRBD1 NA TRBV7-8 CASSLVPGTGIHTVGNTIYF TGTGCCAGCAGCTTAGTTCCGGGGACAGGGATACACACGGTTGGAAACACCATATATTTT
TRBJ2-1 TRBD2 once TRBV11-2 CASSVTGTREQFF TGTGCCAGCAGCGTCACCGGGACTAGGGAGCAGTTCTTC
TRBJ2-3 TRBD2 NA TRBV15 CATRSSGGTQYF TGTGCCACCAGGAGTAGCGGGGGAACGCAGTATTTT
TRBJ2-7 TRBD2 NA TRBV19 CASSKTFLAGVYEQYF TGTGCCAGTAGTAAAACCTTCCTAGCGGGAGTATACGAGCAGTACTTC
TRBJ2-5 TRBD1 NA TRBV30 CAWSSGQGVQETQYF TGTGCCTGGAGTTCCGGACAGGGGGTTCAAGAGACCCAGTACTTC
TRBJ1-5 NA once TRBV7-9 CASSSDTGLSNQPQHF TGTGCCAGCAGCTCCGACACTGGCCTTAGCAATCAGCCCCAGCATTTT
TRBJ1-1 NA NA TRBV6-5 CASSYQTGKAFF TGTGCCAGCAGTTACCAAACAGGGAAAGCTTTCTTT
TRBJ2-7 NA NA TRBV14 CASSPRQTYEQYF TGTGCCAGCAGCCCGCGACAGACCTACGAGCAGTACTTC
TRBJ1-2 TRBD1 few TRBV6-5 CASSYLTGGGYGYTF TGTGCCAGCAGTTACCTGACAGGGGGAGGATATGGCTACACCTTC
TRBJ1-1 NA NA TRBV6-2/TRBV6-3 CASSPPGNTEAFF TGTGCCAGCAGCCCCCCGGGGAACACTGAAGCTTTCTTT
TRBJ2-5 TRBD2 NA TRBV24-1 CATSDPGLAGGETQYF TGTGCCACCAGTGATCCGGGACTAGCGGGAGGAGAGACCCAGTACTTC
TRBJ2-5 TRBD1 once TRBV5-1 CASSLGDSLTETQYF TGCGCCAGCAGCCTAGGGGACAGCCTCACAGAGACCCAGTACTTC
TRBJ2-2 TRBD2 once TRBV3-1/TRBV3-2 CASSQDWGLGGTGELFF TGTGCCAGCAGCCAAGACTGGGGACTAGGGGGCACCGGGGAGCTGTTTTTT
TRBJ2-3 NA NA TRBV5-1 CASSSRASTDTQYF TGCGCCAGCAGCTCCAGGGCCAGCACAGATACGCAGTATTTT
TRBJ1-1 TRBD1 NA TRBV9 CASSVEQGAGEAFF TGTGCCAGCAGCGTAGAACAGGGGGCTGGTGAAGCTTTCTTT
TRBJ1-1 TRBD1 NA TRBV24-1 CATSDSSLGDRGTEAFF TGTGCCACCAGTGATTCTTCCCTGGGAGACAGGGGGACTGAAGCTTTCTTT
TRBJ2-7 TRBD2 NA TRBV6-6 CASSYSRLAAYEQYF TGTGCCAGCAGTTACTCGAGGCTAGCGGCCTACGAGCAGTACTTC
TRBJ1-1 NA NA TRBV5-1 CASSITTGVGTEAFF TGCGCCAGCAGCATCACGACAGGTGTAGGAACTGAAGCTTTCTTT
TRBJ2-2 NA NA TRBV7-7 CASSLGVAYTGELFF TGTGCCAGCAGCTTAGGGGTAGCATACACCGGGGAGCTGTTTTTT
TRBJ1-2 TRBD1 NA TRBV2 CASREALPGQLYGYTF TGTGCCAGCAGAGAGGCGCTCCCGGGACAGTTATATGGCTACACCTTC
TRBJ2-3 TRBD2 NA TRBV5-4 CASSLNPKPGLAADTQYF TGTGCCAGCAGCTTGAACCCCAAACCGGGACTAGCGGCAGATACGCAGTATTTT
TRBJ1-5 NA NA TRBV7-9 CASSLAGANQPQHF TGTGCCAGCAGCTTAGCTGGGGCCAATCAGCCCCAGCATTTT
TRBJ2-2 NA many TRBV19 CASSIIGGARTGELFF TGTGCCAGTAGTATTATTGGGGGCGCGAGAACCGGGGAGCTGTTTTTT
TRBJ2-2 NA NA TRBV2 CASSENGGRNTGELFF TGTGCCAGCAGTGAGAATGGTGGGCGGAACACCGGGGAGCTGTTTTTT
TRBJ2-1 TRBD2 NA TRBV7-9 CASSSTSGAFRSSYNEQFF TGTGCCAGCAGCTCGACTAGCGGGGCCTTTCGGAGCTCCTACAATGAGCAGTTCTTC
TRBJ2-7 NA NA TRBV2 CASSEGLSEQYF TGTGCCAGCAGTGAAGGGCTTTCGGAGCAGTACTTC
TRBJ2-3 TRBD1 NA TRBV27 CASTVTGFTDTQYF TGTGCCAGCACCGTGACAGGGTTCACAGATACGCAGTATTTT
TRBJ2-7 TRBD1 NA TRBV6-5 CATMSRDRGHEQYF TGTGCCACCATGAGCCGGGACAGGGGCCACGAGCAGTACTTC
TRBJ2-1 TRBD2 NA TRBV10-1 CASSVTSGSNNEQFF TGCGCCAGCAGTGTTACTAGCGGGAGTAACAATGAGCAGTTCTTC